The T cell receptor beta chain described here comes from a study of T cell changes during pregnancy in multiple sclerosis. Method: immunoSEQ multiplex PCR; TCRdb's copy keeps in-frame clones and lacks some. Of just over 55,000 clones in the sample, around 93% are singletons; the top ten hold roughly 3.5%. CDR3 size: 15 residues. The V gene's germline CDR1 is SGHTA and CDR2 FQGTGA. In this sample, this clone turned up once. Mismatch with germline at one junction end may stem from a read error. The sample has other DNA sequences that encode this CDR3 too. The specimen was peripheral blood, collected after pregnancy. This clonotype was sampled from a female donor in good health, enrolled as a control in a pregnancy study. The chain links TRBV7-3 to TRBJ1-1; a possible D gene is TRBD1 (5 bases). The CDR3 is CASSLTPRKDTEAFF. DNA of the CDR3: TGTGCCAGCAGCTTAACGCCGAGGAAGGACACTGAAGCTTTCTTC.